The present TCR beta chain was sequenced within a study of blood T cell repertoires in COVID-19. Across the study: Samples of COVID-19 (acute and convalescent) were obtained from the United States, Italy and Spain.

In the authors' methods: Amplification from reference gene primers served as the basis for estimated nucleated cell counts. Clones were sequenced by immunoSEQ multiplex PCR, and TCRdb holds only the in-frame ones, with some missing. For V, J and clone size, that table is used; D and trimming come from the DNA. The repertoire holds 120,000 or so clones, with 70% to 75% as singletons. The V gene's germline CDR1 is SGHDT and CDR2 YYEEEE. V was shortened by 4 bases and J by 2 bases, with 17 bases between the two germline ends. This CDR3 region has 16 residues. The receptor comes from a man in his sixties with acute or convalescent COVID-19. V is TRBV5-6 and J is TRBJ2-3, with D perhaps TRBD2 (6 bases). Sequencing was performed on peripheral blood. The CDR3 region has the DNA TGTGCCAGCAGCGATTCACGTAGCGGCTACACAGATACGCAGTATTTT. It is translated as CASSDSRSGYTDTQYF.